The clone carrying this T cell receptor (beta chain) was seen a single time. The data stem from a study of cytomegalovirus exposure and HLA in healthy donors. Study-wide context: According to later analysis, the same platform produced the 120 or so validation and approximately 630 first-cohort repertoires.

This CDR3 comprises 13 residues. Germline assignment: CDR1 SGHRS and CDR2 YFSETQ. V lost 0 bases and J 4 bases, leaving 7 bases between the germline ends. The donors were members of the validation cohort, which comprised roughly 130 subjects and was separate from the first cohort of several hundred subjects. TCRdb's copy holds only in-frame clones and misses some; the assay was immunoSEQ multiplex PCR. The sample has 220,000 or so clones; under 95% are singletons. This chain connects TRBV5-1 to TRBJ1-1; no reliable D call. The sequenced sample consisted of PBMCs. This receptor was taken from a woman aged 18-30 years in good health and CMV-seronegative. CDR3 in DNA: TGCGCCAGCAGCTTGGGACATACCACTGAAGCTTTCTTT. This encodes CASSLGHTTEAFF. The full variable domain, completed using reference TRBV5-1 and TRBJ1-1, is KAGVTQTPRYLIKTRGQQVTLSCSPISGHRSVSWYQQTPGQGLQFLFEYFSETQRNKGNFPGRFSGRQFSNSRSEMNVSTLELGDSALYLCASSLGHTTEAFFGQGTRLTVV.